The entry below describes one TCR beta chain. The data are from a study of CXCR3-negative and CXCR3-positive naive CD8 T cells. The CDR3 totals 16 residues. Per the germline V gene, CDR1 is MDHEN and CDR2 is SYDVKM. The TRB cDNA libraries were prepared by 5' RACE with UMI labels. No DNA is given; TCRdb re-called the 5' RACE reads and lists each CDR3 protein once. The sample shows fewer than 50,000 distinct CDR3 sequences, and 1.6% sits with its ten largest clones. J is TRBJ2-1 and V is TRBV28; TCRdb's assignment of TRBD1 cannot be checked, as there is no DNA. Sequencing input: naive CXCR3- CD8+ T cells from blood. Subset here: CD45RO-CCR7+CD27+CD95- naive CD8+ T cells lacking CXCR3 (TNR3-). This TCR came from a human donor in good health. Some clones in this sample may be carry-over from other donors' samples. CDR3 sequence: CASSPWERGGLAEQFF.